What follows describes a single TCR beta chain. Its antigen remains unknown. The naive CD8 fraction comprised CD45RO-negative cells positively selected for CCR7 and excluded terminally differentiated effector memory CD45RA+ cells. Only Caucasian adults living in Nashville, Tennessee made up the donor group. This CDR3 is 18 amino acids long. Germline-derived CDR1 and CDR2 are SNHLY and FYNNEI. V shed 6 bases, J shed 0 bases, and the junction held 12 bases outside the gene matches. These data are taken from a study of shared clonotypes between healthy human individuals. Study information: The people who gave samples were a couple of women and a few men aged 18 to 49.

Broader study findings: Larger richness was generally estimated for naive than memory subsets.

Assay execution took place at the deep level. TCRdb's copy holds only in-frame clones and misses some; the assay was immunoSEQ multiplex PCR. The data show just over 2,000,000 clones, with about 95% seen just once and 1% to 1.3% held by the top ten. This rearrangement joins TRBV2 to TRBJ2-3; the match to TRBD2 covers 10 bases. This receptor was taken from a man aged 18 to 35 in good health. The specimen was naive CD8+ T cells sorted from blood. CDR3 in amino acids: CASSETPGLAESTDTQYF. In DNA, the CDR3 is TGTGCCAGCAGCGAAACCCCCGGACTAGCGGAGAGCACAGATACGCAGTATTTT.